The 26 T cell receptor beta chains listed next were all sequenced from one sample in a study of OX40 agonist ivuxolimab in advanced cancers. Clones were sequenced by immunoSEQ multiplex PCR, and TCRdb holds only the in-frame ones, with some missing. This table holds tens of thousands of clones, 65% to 90% found once. Sequencing was performed on CD4+ or CD8+ T cells sorted from blood, taken in a trial of the OX40 agonist ivuxolimab. The receptors stem from an adult with an advanced solid tumor such as melanoma, head and neck, liver or kidney cancer.

The chain carries TRBV29-1 and TRBJ2-5; D may be TRBD2 (6 bases). Per germline, CDR1 SQVTM and CDR2 ANQGSEA. Trimming removed 6 bases from V and 2 bases from J, with 10 bases in between. The length of the CDR3 is 12 residues. As DNA, the CDR3 is TGCAGCGTCCTACTAGCTCAAGAGACCCAGTACTTC. Encoded protein: CSVLLAQETQYF.

In the case of this clone: This sample also contains other DNA sequences that code for the same CDR3. This chain joins TRBV10-3 and TRBJ1-2; D is perhaps TRBD1 (5 bases). V gave up 6 bases and J gave up 0 bases, with 11 bases separating them. The CDR3 has 14 residues. Germline assignment: CDR1 ENHRY and CDR2 SYGVKD. The CDR3 DNA reads TGTGCCATCAGCTCGACAGCTACTAACTATGGCTACACCTTC. This gives the protein CAISSTATNYGYTF.

This clone has a handful of counts. J is TRBJ2-7 and V is TRBV7-9; 8 bases map to TRBD1. CDR3 length equals 13 residues. CDR1 and CDR2 from the germline V gene are SEHNR and FQNEAQ (reference sequence). The V segment lost 7 bases and the J segment 6 bases; nucleotides outside the gene matches: 8. As DNA, the CDR3 is TGTGCCAGCATCCGGACAGGGTCACGCGAGCAGTACTTC. Its protein is CASIRTGSREQYF.

The chain carries TRBV6-1 and TRBJ2-7; 8 bases line up with TRBD1. V trimming: 7 bases; J trimming: 2 bases; junction bases outside the gene matches: 4. CDR1 and CDR2 (germline): MNHNS, SASEGT. The CDR3 covers 13 residues. The CDR3 DNA follows: TGTGCCAGCACCTGGGACAGGCCCTACGAGCAGTACTTC. This encodes CASTWDRPYEQYF.

This chain uses TRBV28 with TRBJ1-1; 8 bases fit TRBD1. CDR1 is MDHEN, CDR2 SYDVKM, per germline. With V trimmed by 1 base and J by 5 bases, 6 bases remained unmatched. The CDR3 contains 15 residues. The DNA for the CDR3 is TGTGCCAGCAGTTTATATACCAACAGGGGGACTGAAGCTTTCTTT. Protein: CASSLYTNRGTEAFF.

The J gene is TRBJ2-2, the V gene TRBV5-1; D may be TRBD2 (6 bases). The CDR3 totals 15 residues. Trimming stripped 0 bases from V and 5 bases from J, with 11 bases between. Germline CDR1 reads SGHRS; CDR2 reads YFSETQ. This chain's CDR3 is CASSLDLAGTGELFF. The CDR3 DNA is TGCGCCAGCAGCTTGGATCTGGCGGGAACCGGGGAGCTGTTTTTT.

The chain uses TRBV2 and TRBJ2-3; possibly TRBD2 for D (6 bases). V lost 6 bases, J lost 3 bases, and 16 bases lay in between. The CDR3 is made up of 15 amino acids. CDR1 is SNHLY, CDR2 FYNNEI, per germline. This CDR3 is CASRPGAGGTDTQYF. CDR3 bases: TGTGCCAGCAGGCCGGGAGCCGGGGGTACAGATACGCAGTATTTT.

V gene TRBV6-5 combines with J gene TRBJ2-7, with D perhaps given as TRBD1 or TRBD2 (5 bases each). This CDR3 is built from 13 residues. V was shortened by 5 bases and J by 4 bases, with 12 bases between the two germline ends. The germline V gene has CDR1 MNHEY and CDR2 SVGAGI. The CDR3: CASSPRDVYEQYF. The DNA for the CDR3 is TGTGCCAGCAGTCCCCGGGACGTATACGAGCAGTACTTC.

J is TRBJ2-6 and V is TRBV7-8; D is uncertain. Germline loops: CDR1 SGHVS, CDR2 FQNEAQ. This CDR3 has 14 amino acids. Between the trimmed V and J ends, which lost 4 bases and 4 bases, there was a span of 8 bases. CDR3 nucleotides: TGTGCCAGCAGCTCCAGCGAGGGGGCCAACGTCCTGACTTTC. It encodes CASSSSEGANVLTF.

In DNA, the CDR3 is TGTGCCAGCAGTGAAGTGAGGGAAGAGACCCAGTACTTC. Its translation is CASSEVREETQYF. The genes are TRBV6-1 and TRBJ2-5; D may be TRBD2 (5 bases). The V end was cut by 1 base, the J end by 3 bases, with 6 bases between. The CDR3 runs to 13 residues. CDR1 MNHNS and CDR2 SASEGT come from the germline V gene.

This chain joins TRBV5-8 and TRBJ1-5, with D unresolved. With 5 bases removed from V and 4 bases from J, the gap between germline ends came to 19 bases. From germline, CDR1 is SGHTS and CDR2 YDEGEE. The CDR3 loop spans 16 amino acids. CDR3 in DNA: TGTGCCAGCAGTTCTTCAACAGTGATCCTAAATCAGCCCCAGCATTTT. Translating gives CASSSSTVILNQPQHF.

The chain employs TRBV6-1 and TRBJ2-7; 11 bases fit TRBD2. The CDR3 contains 16 residues. J gave up 6 bases and V 4 bases, and 11 bases lay outside the gene matches. Germline values: CDR1 MNHNS, CDR2 SASEGT. CDR3 residues: CASSANSLAGVSEQYF. The CDR3 DNA is TGTGCCAGCAGTGCAAATTCACTAGCGGGGGTCTCCGAGCAGTACTTC.

This sequence joins TRBV14 and TRBJ2-7; D may be TRBD2 (6 bases). The CDR3 consists of 14 residues. Trimming stripped 5 bases from V and 3 bases from J, with 14 bases between. CDR1 and CDR2 from the germline V gene are SGHDN and FVKESK. DNA of the CDR3: TGTGCCAGCAGCAAGACCCTGGAGGGCTACGAGCAGTACTTC. It codes for CASSKTLEGYEQYF.

The table lists this clone with a few counts. V is TRBV7-8 and J is TRBJ2-2; D unclear. Germline values: CDR1 SGHVS, CDR2 FQNEAQ. V dropped 5 bases and J dropped 4 bases, with 5 bases sitting between them. The CDR3 loop spans 12 amino acids. CDR3: CASSLTTGELFF. DNA for the CDR3: TGTGCCAGCAGCCTGACCACCGGGGAGCTGTTTTTT.

The CDR3, as DNA: TGTGCCAGCAGCAAGTCGAGTAGCCGCACCGGGGAGCTGTTTTTT. Protein: CASSKSSSRTGELFF. The chain carries TRBV21-1 and TRBJ2-2; the table's D call, TRBD2, has no DNA check behind it. TRBV21-1 is a pseudogene segment. This CDR3 contains 15 residues.

The chain joins TRBV7-3 to TRBJ2-5; D is perhaps TRBD2 (7 bases). The germline V gene has CDR1 SGHTA and CDR2 FQGTGA. Trimming took off 5 bases at V and 2 bases at J, with 12 bases between the two ends. This CDR3 is 14 amino acids long. The chain's CDR3 is CASSPEGGQETQYF. CDR3 DNA sequence: TGTGCCAGCAGCCCCGAGGGGGGGCAAGAGACCCAGTACTTC.

Details on this clone: At one end, the junction sequence differs from germline, possibly due to a read error. This chain uses TRBV11-3 with TRBJ2-5; 12 bases are shared with TRBD2. Per the germline V gene, CDR1 is SGHNT and CDR2 is YENEEA. This CDR3 has 16 amino acids. The chain's CDR3 is CASRSETSGSQGTQYF. In DNA form, the CDR3 reads TGTGCCAGCAGGTCGGAGACTAGCGGGAGCCAAGGGACCCAGTACTTC.

The J gene is TRBJ2-3, the V gene TRBV5-1, with 12 bases that match TRBD2. Trimming took 7 bases from V and 2 from J; bases not matched to a gene: 8. The V gene's germline CDR1 is SGHRS and CDR2 YFSETQ. There are 16 residues in the CDR3. CDR3 DNA sequence: TGCGCCAGCGGGCGACTAGCGGGAGCTCCCACAGATACGCAGTATTTT. Amino acid sequence: CASGRLAGAPTDTQYF.

In its sample, this clone was seen a few times. This chain links TRBV19 with TRBJ1-2; D not resolved. Germline V gene data show CDR1 as LNHDA and CDR2 as SQIVND (reference sequence). Trimming stripped 5 bases from V and 2 bases from J, with 12 bases between. CDR3 length equals 14 residues. The CDR3 loop reads CASSVIGKNYGYTF. The CDR3 nucleotides are TGTGCCAGTAGTGTTATCGGGAAGAACTATGGCTACACCTTC.

The J gene is TRBJ1-4, the V gene TRBV19; a possible D gene is TRBD1 (6 bases). CDR3 size: 14 residues. The V gene lost 5 bases and the J gene lost 2 bases, with 9 bases spanning the gap. Germline assignment: CDR1 LNHDA and CDR2 SQIVND (reference sequence). CDR3: CASSSTGTNEKLFF. The CDR3 bases are TGTGCCAGTAGTTCGACAGGCACTAATGAAAAACTGTTTTTT.

This chain uses TRBV29-1 with TRBJ2-7, with 7 bases matching TRBD1. The V gene end was trimmed by 6 bases and the J gene end by 5 bases; junction bases not matched to a gene: 4. Germline lookup yields CDR1 SQVTM and CDR2 ANQGSEA. The CDR3 is 11 amino acids. In nucleotides, the CDR3 is TGCAGCGTCCAAACAGGGGACGAGCAGTACTTC. Translated, it gives CSVQTGDEQYF.

The genes are TRBV30 and TRBJ1-2; D unresolved. The CDR3 length is 13 residues. CDR1 is GTSNPN, CDR2 SVGIG, per germline (reference sequence). With 3 bases removed from V and 8 bases from J, the gap between germline ends came to 16 bases. The CDR3 bases are TGTGCCTGGAGAAAGACCCTTGGTGGAGGCTACACCTTC. It encodes CAWRKTLGGGYTF. Filled out from reference TRBV30 and TRBJ1-2, the complete variable domain reads SQTIHQWPATLVQPVGSPLSLECTVEGTSNPNLYWYRQAAGRGLQLLFYSVGIGQISSEVPQNLSASRPQDRQFILSSKKLLLSDSGFYLCAWRKTLGGGYTFGSGTRLTVV.

The CDR3 region is CATEPGTGTDTQYF. The CDR3 nucleotides read TGTGCCACCGAACCCGGGACTGGCACAGATACGCAGTATTTT. This rearrangement joins TRBV10-3 to TRBJ2-3; D possibly corresponds to TRBD2 (6 bases). The germline CDR1 and CDR2 sequences are ENHRY and SYGVKD. This CDR3 is 14 amino acids long. The V and J ends lost 10 bases and 1 base respectively, with 15 bases between them.

V gene TRBV19 combines with J gene TRBJ1-4; 8 positions match TRBD1. The trim removed 9 bases at V and 8 bases at J, leaving 17 bases unmatched. This CDR3 is built from 16 residues. Germline CDR1 LNHDA, CDR2 SQIVND (reference sequence). This CDR3 is CASPRCQQGAREKLFF. Here the CDR3 DNA reads TGTGCCAGCCCACGGTGTCAGCAGGGGGCGCGAGAAAAACTGTTTTTT.

This chain joins TRBV7-2 and TRBJ1-1, with D tentatively TRBD1 (5 bases). The ends were cut back, 5 bases at V and 0 bases at J, with 13 bases in the middle. The germline gives CDR1 SGHTA, CDR2 FQGNSA. CDR3 length: 15 amino acids. CDR3 bases: TGTGCCAGCAGCCCTCGACAGATGATGAACACTGAAGCTTTCTTT. It specifies CASSPRQMMNTEAFF.

The V call is TRBV29-1, the J call TRBJ2-6; TRBD1 or TRBD2 may be the D gene (5 bases each). V lost 0 bases and J 0 bases, leaving 9 bases between the germline ends. The germline CDR1 and CDR2 sequences are SQVTM and ANQGSEA. This CDR3 has 16 amino acids. The CDR3 loop reads CSVEEGRSSGANVLTF. The DNA of the CDR3 is TGCAGCGTTGAAGAGGGACGAAGCTCTGGGGCCAACGTCCTGACTTTC.